The entry that follows covers one T cell receptor beta chain sequence. V gave up 0 bases and J gave up 2 bases, with 7 bases separating them. The CDR3 is made up of 14 amino acids. Germline loops: CDR1 SGHTA, CDR2 FQGTGA. The PCR ran on 60 Vbeta and 13 Jbeta primers. Data came from immunoSEQ multiplex PCR; TCRdb stores just in-frame clones and leaves some out. This sample carries approximately 290,000 clones, 75% to 90% of them seen once, and the ten largest clones take roughly 0.31%. This entry comes from a study of cytomegalovirus exposure and HLA in healthy donors. Material: PBMCs. The sequence was collected from a girl aged 2-10 years in good health and CMV-seronegative. The chain has TRBV7-3 and TRBJ2-5, with D maybe TRBD2 (5 bases). The CDR3 bases are TGTGCCAGCAGCTTAACCGAGGGACAAGAGACCCAGTACTTC. Translated, it gives CASSLTEGQETQYF.